These T cell receptor beta chains were read from a single sample in a study of blood T cell repertoires in COVID-19. Clones were read by immunoSEQ multiplex PCR, and TCRdb kept only the in-frame ones, dropping some. Of fewer than 90,000 clones listed, approximately 90% were seen once; the top ten hold 0.47%. The material sequenced was peripheral blood. These receptors originate from a man aged 55 to 70 with acute or convalescent COVID-19. CDR3s include the opening cysteine and the closing phenylalanine or tryptophan. D genes are given only for firm matches. Clone size appears in some rows only: once, few, many, or a class for an expanded clone.

V,size,J,D,DNA,CDR3
TRBV7-9,-,TRBJ2-2,TRBD1,TGTGCCAGCAGCCCACAGGGGAGAAACACCGGGGAGCTGTTTTTT,CASSPQGRNTGELFF
TRBV10-1,-,TRBJ2-3,TRBD1,TGCGCCTCTCAGAAGGACAGGGCCCCAGATACGCAGTATTTT,CASQKDRAPDTQYF
TRBV5-4,-,TRBJ2-3,TRBD1,TGTGCCAGCAGCATGGACAGGGGATTCACAGATACGCAGTATTTT,CASSMDRGFTDTQYF
TRBV5-1,once,TRBJ2-2,TRBD2,TGCGCCAGCAGCCGTGGGACTAGCGGGATCGGAATCGGGGAGCTGTTTTTT,CASSRGTSGIGIGELFF
TRBV29-1,-,TRBJ2-2,TRBD2,TGCAGCGCGACGGGGATAGCGGGAGGCACCGGGGAGCTGTTTTTT,CSATGIAGGTGELFF
TRBV18,-,TRBJ1-2,TRBD1,TGTGCCAGCTCACCTGGGACAGCCGCTAACTATGGCTACACCTTC,CASSPGTAANYGYTF
TRBV11-1,-,TRBJ1-3,TRBD1,TGTGCCAGCAGCCAAACAGGGGACCCTGGAAACACCATATATTTT,CASSQTGDPGNTIYF
TRBV29-1,-,TRBJ2-2,-,TGCAGCGTTGTCGTGTCCAGAAACACCGGGGAGCTGTTTTTT,CSVVVSRNTGELFF
TRBV5-1,-,TRBJ2-1,TRBD2,TGCGCCAGCAGCTCTAGCGGGGGGGCCTATGAGCAGTTCTTC,CASSSSGGAYEQFF
TRBV12-5,few,TRBJ1-5,-,TGTGCTAGTGGTCCAGATCAGCCCCAGCATTTT,CASGPDQPQHF
TRBV7-3,-,TRBJ1-1,-,TGTGCCAGCAGCTTGGGGGGACCCACTGAAGCTTTCTTT,CASSLGGPTEAFF